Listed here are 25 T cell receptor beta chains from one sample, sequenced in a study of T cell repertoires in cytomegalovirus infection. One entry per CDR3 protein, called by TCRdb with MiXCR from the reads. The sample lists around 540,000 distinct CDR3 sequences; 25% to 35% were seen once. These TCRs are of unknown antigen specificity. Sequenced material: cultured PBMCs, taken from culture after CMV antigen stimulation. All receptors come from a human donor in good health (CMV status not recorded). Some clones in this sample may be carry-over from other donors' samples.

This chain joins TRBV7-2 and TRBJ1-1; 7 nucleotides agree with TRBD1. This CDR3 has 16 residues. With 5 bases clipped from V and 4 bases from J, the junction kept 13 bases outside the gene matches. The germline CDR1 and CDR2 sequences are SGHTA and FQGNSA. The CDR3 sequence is CASSPVLGGVSTEAFF. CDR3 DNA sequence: TGTGCCAGCAGCCCCGTTCTAGGGGGCGTCTCCACTGAAGCTTTCTTT.

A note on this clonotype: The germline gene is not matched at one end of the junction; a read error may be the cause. CDR3 protein: CLIISVETQYF. The CDR3 nucleotides read TGCCTAATTATCTCAGTGGAGACCCAGTACTTC. The chain combines TRBV6-4 with TRBJ2-5; D is uncertain. Germline loops: CDR1 MRHNA, CDR2 SNTAGT. This CDR3 region has 11 residues.

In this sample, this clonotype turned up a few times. CDR3 sequence: CASSLPDRQNTGELFF. CDR3 DNA sequence: TGTGCCAGCAGCTTACCGGACAGACAGAACACCGGGGAGCTGTTTTTT. The chain links TRBV7-9 to TRBJ2-2, with D possibly matching TRBD1 (6 bases). Trimming shortened V by 2 bases and J by 1 base, and 11 bases separated the two germline ends. Germline V lookup: CDR1 SEHNR, CDR2 FQNEAQ (reference sequence). The CDR3 is 16 residues long. The full variable domain, with the rest looked up from reference TRBV7-9 and TRBJ2-2, is DTGVSQNPRHKITKRGQNVTFRCDPISEHNRLYWYRQTLGQGPEFLTYFQNEAQLEKSRLLSDRFSAERPKGSFSTLEIQRTEQGDSAMYLCASSLPDRQNTGELFFGEGSRLTVL.

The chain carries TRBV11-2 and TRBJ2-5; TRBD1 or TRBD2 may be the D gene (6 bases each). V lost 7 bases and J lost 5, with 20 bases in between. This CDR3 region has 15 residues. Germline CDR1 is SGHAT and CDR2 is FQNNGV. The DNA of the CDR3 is TGTGCCAGCATCTTCTCCTGGGGGGCCCGGGAGACCCAGTACTTC. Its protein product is CASIFSWGARETQYF.

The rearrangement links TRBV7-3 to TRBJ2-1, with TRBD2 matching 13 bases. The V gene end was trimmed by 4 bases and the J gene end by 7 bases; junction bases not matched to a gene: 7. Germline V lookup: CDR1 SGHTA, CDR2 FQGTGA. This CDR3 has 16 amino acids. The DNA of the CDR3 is TGTGCCAGCAGCTCATGGACTAGCGGGAGTCTTAATGAGCAGTTCTTC. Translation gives CASSSWTSGSLNEQFF.

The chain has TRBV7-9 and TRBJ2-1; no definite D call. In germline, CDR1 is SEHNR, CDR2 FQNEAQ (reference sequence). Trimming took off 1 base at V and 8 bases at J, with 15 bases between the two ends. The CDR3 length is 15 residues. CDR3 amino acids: CASSLGPPNADEQFF. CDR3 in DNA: TGTGCCAGCAGCTTAGGGCCCCCCAACGCCGATGAGCAGTTCTTC. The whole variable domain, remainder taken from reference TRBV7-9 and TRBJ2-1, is DTGVSQNPRHKITKRGQNVTFRCDPISEHNRLYWYRQTLGQGPEFLTYFQNEAQLEKSRLLSDRFSAERPKGSFSTLEIQRTEQGDSAMYLCASSLGPPNADEQFFGPGTRLTVL.

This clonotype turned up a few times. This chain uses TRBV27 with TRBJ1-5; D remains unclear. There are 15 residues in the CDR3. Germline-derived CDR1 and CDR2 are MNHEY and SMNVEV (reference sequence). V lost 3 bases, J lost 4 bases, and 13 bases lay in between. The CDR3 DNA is TGTGCCAGCAGTTTCGGTGGGCAGCGTAATCAGCCCCAGCATTTT. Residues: CASSFGGQRNQPQHF.

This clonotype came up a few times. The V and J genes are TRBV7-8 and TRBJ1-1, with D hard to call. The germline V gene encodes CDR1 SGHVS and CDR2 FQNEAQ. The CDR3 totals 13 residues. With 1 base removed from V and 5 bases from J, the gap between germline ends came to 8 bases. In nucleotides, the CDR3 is TGTGCCAGCAGCTTAGAGGGTCTAACTGAAGCTTTCTTT. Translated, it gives CASSLEGLTEAFF.

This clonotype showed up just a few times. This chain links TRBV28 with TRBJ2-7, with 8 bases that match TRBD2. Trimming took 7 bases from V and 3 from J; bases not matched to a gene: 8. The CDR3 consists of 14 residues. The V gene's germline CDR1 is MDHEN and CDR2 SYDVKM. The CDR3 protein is CASTPGTRGYEQYF. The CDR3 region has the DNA TGTGCCAGCACCCCCGGGACTAGGGGCTACGAGCAGTACTTC.

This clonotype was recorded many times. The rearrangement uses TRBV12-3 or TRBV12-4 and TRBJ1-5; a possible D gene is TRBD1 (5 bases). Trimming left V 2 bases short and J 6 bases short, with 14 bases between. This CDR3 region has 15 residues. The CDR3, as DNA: TGTGCCAGCAGTTTATTCGGCGGGGGTCGTCAGCCCCAGCATTTT. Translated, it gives CASSLFGGGRQPQHF.

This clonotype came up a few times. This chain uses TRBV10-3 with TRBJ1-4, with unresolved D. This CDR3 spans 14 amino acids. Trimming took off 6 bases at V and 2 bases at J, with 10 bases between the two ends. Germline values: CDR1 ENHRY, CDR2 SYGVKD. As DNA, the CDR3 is TGTGCCATCAGCGCAACACGGACTAATGAAAAACTGTTTTTT. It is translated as CAISATRTNEKLFF.

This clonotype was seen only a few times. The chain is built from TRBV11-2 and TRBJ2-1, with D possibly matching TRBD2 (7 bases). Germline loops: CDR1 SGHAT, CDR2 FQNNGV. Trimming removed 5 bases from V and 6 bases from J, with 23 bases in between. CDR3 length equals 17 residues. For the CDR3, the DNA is TGTGCCAGCAGCCCTGGGCCCGGGGAGGGGGATACCAATGAGCAGTTCTTC. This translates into CASSPGPGEGDTNEQFF.

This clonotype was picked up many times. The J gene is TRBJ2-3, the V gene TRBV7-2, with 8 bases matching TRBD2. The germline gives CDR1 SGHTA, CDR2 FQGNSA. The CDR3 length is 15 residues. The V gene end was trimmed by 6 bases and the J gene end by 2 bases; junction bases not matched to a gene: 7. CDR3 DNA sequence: TGTGCCAGCAGTCGTAGCGGGACCTACACAGATACGCAGTATTTT. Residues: CASSRSGTYTDTQYF.

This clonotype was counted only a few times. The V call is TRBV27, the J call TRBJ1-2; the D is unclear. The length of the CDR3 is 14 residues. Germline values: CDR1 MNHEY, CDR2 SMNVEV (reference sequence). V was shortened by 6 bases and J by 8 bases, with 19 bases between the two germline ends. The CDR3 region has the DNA TGTGCCAGCAGCTCACGGCCCGTGACGGTGGGCTACACCTTC. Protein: CASSSRPVTVGYTF.

DNA for the CDR3: TGTGCCAGCAGTTACGGACAGGGCGGGACCGACACTGAAGCTTTCTTT. This translates into CASSYGQGGTDTEAFF. V is TRBV6-2 or TRBV6-3 and J is TRBJ1-1; TRBD1 matches 8 bases. This CDR3 is built from 16 residues. Trimming took 2 bases from V and 3 from J; bases not matched to a gene: 8. The germline V gene encodes CDR1 MNHEY and CDR2 SVGEGT.

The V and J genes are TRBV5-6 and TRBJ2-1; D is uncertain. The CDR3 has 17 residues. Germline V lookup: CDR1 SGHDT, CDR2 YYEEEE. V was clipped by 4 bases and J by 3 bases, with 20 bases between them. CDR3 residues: CASSIRLTGVGYNEQFF. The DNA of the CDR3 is TGTGCCAGCAGCATAAGATTGACTGGGGTGGGCTACAATGAGCAGTTCTTC.

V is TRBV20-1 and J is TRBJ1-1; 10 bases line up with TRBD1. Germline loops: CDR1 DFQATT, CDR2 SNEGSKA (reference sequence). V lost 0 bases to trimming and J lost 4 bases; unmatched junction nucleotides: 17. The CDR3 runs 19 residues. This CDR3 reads CSARDPNPSVRTGGTEAFF. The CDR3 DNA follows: TGCAGTGCTAGAGATCCAAACCCCTCTGTAAGGACAGGGGGCACTGAAGCTTTCTTT.

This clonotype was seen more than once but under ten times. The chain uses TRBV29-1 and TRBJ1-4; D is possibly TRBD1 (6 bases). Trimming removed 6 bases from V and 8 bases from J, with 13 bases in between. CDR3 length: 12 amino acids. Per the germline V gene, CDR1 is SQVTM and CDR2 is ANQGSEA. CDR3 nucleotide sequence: TGCAGCGTCAGGACAGAGGCCGAAAAACTGTTTTTT. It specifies CSVRTEAEKLFF.

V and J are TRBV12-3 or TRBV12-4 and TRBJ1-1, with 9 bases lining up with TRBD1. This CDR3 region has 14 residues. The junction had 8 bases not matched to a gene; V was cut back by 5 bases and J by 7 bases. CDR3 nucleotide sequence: TGTGCCAGCAGTCCCACAGGGGGCGTCGATGAAGCTTTCTTT. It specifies CASSPTGGVDEAFF.

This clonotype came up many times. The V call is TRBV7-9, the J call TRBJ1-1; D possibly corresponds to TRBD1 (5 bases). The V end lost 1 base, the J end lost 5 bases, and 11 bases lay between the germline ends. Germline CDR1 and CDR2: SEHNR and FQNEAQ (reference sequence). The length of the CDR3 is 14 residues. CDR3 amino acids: CASSLVGGETEAFF. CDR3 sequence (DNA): TGTGCCAGCAGCTTAGTGGGGGGAGAAACTGAAGCTTTCTTT.

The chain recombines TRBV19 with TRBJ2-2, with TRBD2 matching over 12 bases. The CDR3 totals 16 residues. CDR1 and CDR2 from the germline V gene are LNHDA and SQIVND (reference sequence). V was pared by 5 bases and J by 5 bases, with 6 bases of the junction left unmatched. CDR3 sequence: CASSWASGRVTGELFF. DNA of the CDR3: TGTGCCAGTAGTTGGGCTAGCGGGAGGGTAACCGGGGAGCTGTTTTTT. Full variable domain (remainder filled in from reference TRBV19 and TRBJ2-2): DGGITQSPKYLFRKEGQNVTLSCEQNLNHDAMYWYRQDPGQGLRLIYYSQIVNDFQKGDIAEGYSVSREKKESFPLTVTSAQKNPTAFYLCASSWASGRVTGELFFGEGSRLTVL.

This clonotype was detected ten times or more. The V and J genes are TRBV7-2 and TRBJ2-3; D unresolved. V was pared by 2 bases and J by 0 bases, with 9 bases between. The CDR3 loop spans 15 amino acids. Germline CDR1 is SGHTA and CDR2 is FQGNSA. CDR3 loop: CASSLILWSTDTQYF. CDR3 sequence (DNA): TGTGCCAGCAGCTTAATTCTTTGGAGCACAGATACGCAGTATTTT. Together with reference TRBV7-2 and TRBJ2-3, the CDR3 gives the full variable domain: GAGVSQSPSNKVTEKGKDVELRCDPISGHTALYWYRQSLGQGLEFLIYFQGNSAPDKSGLPSDRFSAERTGGSVSTLTIQRTQQEDSAVYLCASSLILWSTDTQYFGPGTRLTVL.

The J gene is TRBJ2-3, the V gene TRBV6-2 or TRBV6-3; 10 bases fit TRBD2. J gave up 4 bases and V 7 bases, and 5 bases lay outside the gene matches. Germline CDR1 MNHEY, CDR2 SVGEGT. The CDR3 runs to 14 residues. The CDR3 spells CASTLAGDADTQYF. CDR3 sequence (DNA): TGTGCCAGCACTCTAGCGGGAGACGCAGATACGCAGTATTTT.

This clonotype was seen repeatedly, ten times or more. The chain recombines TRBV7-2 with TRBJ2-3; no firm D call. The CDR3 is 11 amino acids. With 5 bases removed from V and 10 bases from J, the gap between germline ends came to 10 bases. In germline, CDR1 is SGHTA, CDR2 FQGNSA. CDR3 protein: CASSPDYPQYF. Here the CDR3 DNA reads TGTGCCAGCAGCCCTGATTACCCGCAGTATTTT.

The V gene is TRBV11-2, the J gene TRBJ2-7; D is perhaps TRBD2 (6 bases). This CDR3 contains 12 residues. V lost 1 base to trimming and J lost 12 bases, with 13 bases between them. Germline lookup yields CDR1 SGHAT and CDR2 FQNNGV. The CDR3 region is CASSLVLGEAYV. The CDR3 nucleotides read TGTGCCAGCAGCTTAGTTTTAGGGGAGGCGTACGTC.